Below, one T cell receptor beta chain is given with its context. This CDR3 comprises 14 residues. The entry originates in a study of cytomegalovirus exposure and HLA in healthy donors. Method: immunoSEQ multiplex PCR; TCRdb's copy keeps in-frame clones and lacks some. This table has under 250,000 clones, roughly 87% appearing once. This rearrangement joins TRBV21-1 to TRBJ1-5; the table's D call, TRBD1, was not checked against the DNA. TRBV21-1 is flagged as a pseudogene. The sequence came from a man younger than 35 in good health and CMV-seropositive. The sequencing sample was made of PBMCs. Here the CDR3 reads CASSKVAGNQPQHF. Written as DNA, the CDR3 is TGTGCCAGCAGCAAAGTTGCAGGCAATCAGCCCCAGCATTTT.